The rows below give T cell receptor beta chains drawn from one sample of a study of T cell repertoires in cytomegalovirus infection. TCRdb redid the calling of the reads with MiXCR, one entry per CDR3 protein. The sample holds hundreds of thousands of distinct CDR3 sequences, 35% to 45% seen once. Material: PBMCs. All receptors derive from a human donor in good health (CMV status not recorded). Some clones in this sample may be carry-over from other donors' samples. Each CDR3 is given with its conserved first and last residue. The order of the fields is clone size, V gene, J gene, D gene, CDR3 DNA, CDR3 protein. The D gene is left open where the match is weak. Clone sizes are given selectively: once, few, many, or a class where the clone is expanded.

clone size: NA; V gene: TRBV5-4; J gene: TRBJ1-1; D gene: TRBD1; CDR3 DNA: TGTGCCAGCAGTTCTGGACAGGAAGGGCTGAACACTGAAGCTTTCTTT; CDR3 protein: CASSSGQEGLNTEAFF
clone size: NA; V gene: TRBV20-1; J gene: TRBJ2-7; D gene: NA; CDR3 DNA: TGCAGTGCTAGAGAGGGCAAGGGACGCGAGCAGTACTTC; CDR3 protein: CSAREGKGREQYF
clone size: few; V gene: TRBV7-9; J gene: TRBJ2-7; D gene: NA; CDR3 DNA: TGTGCCCTCGGCCACAGCTCGAGCTACGAGCAGTACTTC; CDR3 protein: CALGHSSSYEQYF
clone size: many; V gene: TRBV7-2; J gene: TRBJ2-7; D gene: NA; CDR3 DNA: TGTGCCAGCAGCTTAGCCGGCGGGTCGGGGGAGCAGTACTTC; CDR3 protein: CASSLAGGSGEQYF
clone size: NA; V gene: TRBV20-1; J gene: TRBJ2-7; D gene: TRBD1; CDR3 DNA: TGCAGTGCTAGGACAACAGGGGCAACCTACGAGCAGTACTTC; CDR3 protein: CSARTTGATYEQYF
clone size: NA; V gene: TRBV12-3/TRBV12-4; J gene: TRBJ2-7; D gene: NA; CDR3 DNA: TGTGCCAGCAGTCCGGGGCGCCACGAGCAGTACTTC; CDR3 protein: CASSPGRHEQYF
clone size: NA; V gene: TRBV10-3; J gene: TRBJ1-5; D gene: NA; CDR3 DNA: TGTGCCATCAGTGAGTCGCCCGGTGGACAGCCCCAGCATTTT; CDR3 protein: CAISESPGGQPQHF
clone size: NA; V gene: TRBV7-2; J gene: TRBJ2-1; D gene: TRBD2; CDR3 DNA: TGTGCCAGCAGCTCAGGGACTAGCGGGAGACGGGAGCAGTTCTTC; CDR3 protein: CASSSGTSGRREQFF
clone size: NA; V gene: TRBV6-6; J gene: TRBJ2-7; D gene: TRBD2; CDR3 DNA: TGTGCCAGCGAAGGACTGGTAAGGACTAGCGGGAAGGCCTACGAGCAGTACTTC; CDR3 protein: CASEGLVRTSGKAYEQYF
clone size: NA; V gene: TRBV28; J gene: TRBJ1-6; D gene: NA; CDR3 DNA: TGTGCCAGCAGAGCCGCCTCGAATTCACCCCTCAACTTT; CDR3 protein: CASRAASNSPLNF
clone size: many; V gene: TRBV28; J gene: TRBJ1-6; D gene: NA; CDR3 DNA: TGTGCCAGCAGTGAGCGTCAAAGACAGTCATTGGGGTTTAATTCACCCCTCCACTTT; CDR3 protein: CASSERQRQSLGFNSPLHF
clone size: NA; V gene: TRBV27; J gene: TRBJ1-1; D gene: NA; CDR3 DNA: TGTGCCAGCCGTTTTGCTCGCTCAGGCACTGAAGCTTTCTTT; CDR3 protein: CASRFARSGTEAFF
clone size: NA; V gene: TRBV12-3/TRBV12-4; J gene: TRBJ1-5; D gene: NA; CDR3 DNA: TGTGCCAGCAGTTTTTCAGGGACCCTAAATCAGCCCCAGCATTTT; CDR3 protein: CASSFSGTLNQPQHF
clone size: NA; V gene: TRBV12-3/TRBV12-4; J gene: TRBJ2-3; D gene: NA; CDR3 DNA: TGTGCCAGCAGTTCCCTGCCGCGCACAGATACGCAGTATTTT; CDR3 protein: CASSSLPRTDTQYF
clone size: NA; V gene: TRBV5-1; J gene: TRBJ2-5; D gene: NA; CDR3 DNA: TGCGCCAGCAGCTCCACCGTAGGCCAAGAGACCCAGTACTTC; CDR3 protein: CASSSTVGQETQYF
clone size: few; V gene: TRBV6-1; J gene: TRBJ2-4; D gene: TRBD1; CDR3 DNA: TGTGCCAGCAGTTTGAGATCCGGGACAGGGTTTCACATTCAGTACTTC; CDR3 protein: CASSLRSGTGFHIQYF
clone size: NA; V gene: TRBV11-2; J gene: TRBJ2-2; D gene: NA; CDR3 DNA: TGTGCCAGCAGCTTAGGGGGTCAGGTCGCGAACACCGGGGAGCTGTTTTTT; CDR3 protein: CASSLGGQVANTGELFF
clone size: NA; V gene: TRBV11-2; J gene: TRBJ2-1; D gene: TRBD1; CDR3 DNA: TGTGCCAGCAGCTCCTGGACAGGGAGCTCCTACAATGAGCAGTTCTTC; CDR3 protein: CASSSWTGSSYNEQFF
clone size: few; V gene: TRBV9; J gene: TRBJ1-1; D gene: TRBD1; CDR3 DNA: TGTGCCAGCAGCACAGCCGGGACAGGGGACACTGAAGCTTTCTTT; CDR3 protein: CASSTAGTGDTEAFF
clone size: few; V gene: TRBV28; J gene: TRBJ1-6; D gene: NA; CDR3 DNA: TGTGCCAGCAGTCTGCGGACTCACACCCTCCACTTT; CDR3 protein: CASSLRTHTLHF
clone size: NA; V gene: TRBV5-1; J gene: TRBJ1-1; D gene: TRBD1; CDR3 DNA: TGCGCCAGCAGCTCCCAAGGGACAGGGGGCGGGATGAACACTGAAGCTTTCTTT; CDR3 protein: CASSSQGTGGGMNTEAFF
clone size: NA; V gene: TRBV5-4; J gene: TRBJ1-4; D gene: TRBD1; CDR3 DNA: TGTGCCAGCAGCCTGGACCCGGACAGGTTTTCGAATGAAAAACTGTTTTTT; CDR3 protein: CASSLDPDRFSNEKLFF
clone size: NA; V gene: TRBV6-1; J gene: TRBJ2-1; D gene: NA; CDR3 DNA: TGTGCCAGCAGCACGGGAGTAAACAATGAGCAGTTCTTC; CDR3 protein: CASSTGVNNEQFF
clone size: few; V gene: TRBV7-3; J gene: TRBJ2-2; D gene: NA; CDR3 DNA: TGTGCCAGCAGCCAATGGCAGGGCGCCGGGGAGCTGTTTTTT; CDR3 protein: CASSQWQGAGELFF
clone size: NA; V gene: TRBV28; J gene: TRBJ1-1; D gene: NA; CDR3 DNA: TGTGCCAGCACAGGAGCGGCTTGGGACACTGAAGCTTTCTTT; CDR3 protein: CASTGAAWDTEAFF
clone size: few; V gene: TRBV12-3/TRBV12-4; J gene: TRBJ1-6; D gene: NA; CDR3 DNA: TGTGCCAGCAGTCTTCGGGGGTTGGGGGATTCACCCCTCCACTTT; CDR3 protein: CASSLRGLGDSPLHF
clone size: NA; V gene: TRBV7-6; J gene: TRBJ1-1; D gene: NA; CDR3 DNA: TGTGCCTATGAGCAAGGCCTCGGGGAAGCTTTCTTT; CDR3 protein: CAYEQGLGEAFF
clone size: NA; V gene: TRBV2; J gene: TRBJ2-7; D gene: NA; CDR3 DNA: TGTGCCAGCAGTGAACTGTCACGAAACTACGAGCAGTACTTC; CDR3 protein: CASSELSRNYEQYF
clone size: NA; V gene: TRBV19; J gene: TRBJ2-1; D gene: NA; CDR3 DNA: TGTGCCAGTAGTATTCCAGGGGCGGATGAGCAGTTCTTC; CDR3 protein: CASSIPGADEQFF
clone size: NA; V gene: TRBV12-3/TRBV12-4; J gene: TRBJ1-5; D gene: NA; CDR3 DNA: TGTGCCAGCAGTTTAGAGACAGGTTGGAATCAGCCCCAGCATTTT; CDR3 protein: CASSLETGWNQPQHF
clone size: few; V gene: TRBV6-1; J gene: TRBJ2-1; D gene: NA; CDR3 DNA: TGTGCCAGCAGTGAAGGGCCCCGGAGTGAGCAGTTCTTC; CDR3 protein: CASSEGPRSEQFF
clone size: many; V gene: TRBV7-9; J gene: TRBJ2-1; D gene: NA; CDR3 DNA: TGTGCCAGCAGCTGGGTGCGGGACAGCTACAATGAGCAGTTCTTC; CDR3 protein: CASSWVRDSYNEQFF
clone size: NA; V gene: TRBV20-1; J gene: TRBJ2-5; D gene: TRBD2; CDR3 DNA: TGCAGTGCTATCCTAAGAAGCCCTAGCGGGGGGACCCAGTACTTC; CDR3 protein: CSAILRSPSGGTQYF
clone size: NA; V gene: TRBV2; J gene: TRBJ1-2; D gene: TRBD1; CDR3 DNA: TGTGCCAGCAGTGCCTCTCCTACAGGGGGCGGCTACACCTTC; CDR3 protein: CASSASPTGGGYTF